Listed below are T cell receptor beta chains from one sample, sequenced in a study of shared clonotypes between healthy human individuals. Repertoires were generated with immunoSEQ multiplex PCR, while TCRdb's copy carries only in-frame clones and drops some. The table shows 2 million to 2.5 million clones, with 85% to 95% occurring only once. The specimen was naive CD4+ T cells from PBMCs. The source is a man between 18 and 29 years old in good health. Some clones in this sample may be carry-over from other donors' samples. The CDR3 runs from the conserved cysteine through the conserved F or W. The D gene is left open where the match is weak. Expanded clones get a size class; other rows say once, few or many, or leave the size out.

DNA: TGCAGTGCCCCCAGGAACAATGGCTACACCTTC
CDR3: CSAPRNNGYTF
D: .
size: .
J: TRBJ1-2
V: TRBV20-1

DNA: TGTGCCAGTACCTCAAGCCGGCTAGCGGGAGGGTGGGAGACCCAGTACTTC
CDR3: CASTSSRLAGGWETQYF
D: TRBD2
size: .
J: TRBJ2-5
V: TRBV19

DNA: TGTGCCAGTAGGGGGGACAGGGGCTATAGCAATCAGCCCCAGCATTTT
CDR3: CASRGDRGYSNQPQHF
D: TRBD1
size: .
J: TRBJ1-5
V: TRBV19

DNA: TGTGCCTGGAGTGTAGGGCAGGACTATAATTCACCCCTCCACTTT
CDR3: CAWSVGQDYNSPLHF
D: .
size: .
J: TRBJ1-6
V: TRBV30

DNA: TGTGCCAGCAGTGCCCGACAGGGGGCTACCTACGAGCAGTACTTC
CDR3: CASSARQGATYEQYF
D: TRBD1
size: .
J: TRBJ2-7
V: TRBV6-1

DNA: TGCGCCAGCAGAAAGTCTGTAGGACCCCAGTACCAAGAGACCCAGTACTTC
CDR3: CASRKSVGPQYQETQYF
D: .
size: .
J: TRBJ2-5
V: TRBV4-1

DNA: TGCGCCAGCAGCTCGGACACGAGCTCTGGAAACACCATATATTTT
CDR3: CASSSDTSSGNTIYF
D: .
size: .
J: TRBJ1-3
V: TRBV5-1

DNA: TGTGCCAGCTCACCTCGGGGAACTGGCGGGGAGCTGTTTTTT
CDR3: CASSPRGTGGELFF
D: .
size: .
J: TRBJ2-2
V: TRBV18

DNA: TGTGCCAGCAGTTTAGGGTGGGGGCAGGGAGAGACCCAGTACTTC
CDR3: CASSLGWGQGETQYF
D: .
size: .
J: TRBJ2-5
V: TRBV27

DNA: TGTGCCAGCGGGACTATCACAGATACGCAGTATTTT
CDR3: CASGTITDTQYF
D: TRBD2
size: once
J: TRBJ2-3
V: TRBV2

DNA: TGCGCCAGCCGGGGCCCGACTAGCGGGAGAGGGGAAGATACGCAGTATTTT
CDR3: CASRGPTSGRGEDTQYF
D: TRBD2
size: .
J: TRBJ2-3
V: TRBV5-1

DNA: TGTGCCAGCAGTTACTCCGAGGGGACCTACGAGCAGTACTTC
CDR3: CASSYSEGTYEQYF
D: .
size: .
J: TRBJ2-7
V: TRBV6-5

DNA: TGTGCCAGCAGCACCCGGACAGGGTTGAACACTGAAGCTTTCTTT
CDR3: CASSTRTGLNTEAFF
D: TRBD1
size: .
J: TRBJ1-1
V: TRBV7-2

DNA: TGTGCCAGCAGTTTATCCCCCAGGGCGGGGACCTCCTACGAGCAGTACTTC
CDR3: CASSLSPRAGTSYEQYF
D: .
size: .
J: TRBJ2-7
V: TRBV28